The 24 T cell receptor beta chains presented below share a single source sample, sequenced in a study of T cells in Graves' hyperthyroidism and ophthalmopathy. Amplified regions were TCR beta CDR3 sequences from RNA transcripts. RT-PCR in the first round (using the HTBI primer set) targeted the TCR CDR3. One entry per CDR3 protein results from TCRdb running MiXCR on the multiplex PCR reads. Among about 560,000 distinct CDR3 sequences listed, approximately 16% were seen once. Specimen: blood. The receptors come from a woman between 18 and 29 years old with Graves' hyperthyroidism.

This clonotype was seen at least ten times. The chain joins TRBV5-6 to TRBJ2-5, with 11 bases matching TRBD2. Germline V gives CDR1 SGHDT, CDR2 YYEEEE. The CDR3 extends over 17 amino acids. The V gene end was trimmed by 0 bases and the J gene end by 4 bases; junction bases not matched to a gene: 8. CDR3 residues: CASSLVLAGGRRETQYF. In DNA, the CDR3 is TGTGCCAGCAGCTTGGTCCTAGCGGGAGGACGCAGAGAGACCCAGTACTTC.

The gene calls are TRBV25-1 and TRBJ2-7; 7 bases fit TRBD1. V trimming: 3 bases; J trimming: 2 bases; junction bases outside the gene matches: 7. In germline, CDR1 is MGHDK, CDR2 SYGVNS. The CDR3 runs 15 residues. The CDR3 nucleotides are TGTGCCAGCAGTGACCCCCGGGACAGTACCTACGAGCAGTACTTC. Translating it yields CASSDPRDSTYEQYF.

This clonotype was counted ten times or more. V and J are TRBV20-1 and TRBJ2-1, with TRBD2 as a possible D gene (6 bases). In germline, CDR1 is DFQATT, CDR2 SNEGSKA (reference sequence). The CDR3 runs to 17 residues. Trimming took off 7 bases at V and 6 bases at J, with 28 bases between the two ends. The CDR3 bases are TGCAGTGTCCCCGGGACGCTCCCTTTGGCGGGGAGCAATGAGCAGTTCTTC. Encoded protein: CSVPGTLPLAGSNEQFF.

This clonotype was detected ten times or more. The chain employs TRBV5-1 and TRBJ2-7; 12 bases align to TRBD2. The CDR3 has 15 amino acids. Germline values: CDR1 SGHRS, CDR2 YFSETQ. The junction had 5 bases not matched to a gene; V was cut back by 4 bases and J by 3 bases. CDR3 amino acids: CASSPTSGSNYEQYF. The CDR3 DNA follows: TGCGCCAGCAGCCCGACTAGCGGGAGTAACTACGAGCAGTACTTC.

A remark on this clonotype: This clone may be a read error of a much larger clone one base away. The chain couples TRBV15 to TRBJ2-1; 11 bases line up with TRBD2. CDR1 is LNHNV and CDR2 is YYDKDF in the germline V gene (reference sequence). The CDR3 extends over 16 amino acids. This CDR3 is CATSRAGTSGYNEQSF. CDR3 coding DNA: TGTGCCACCAGCAGAGCCGGGACTAGCGGATACAATGAGCAGTCCTTC.

The J gene is TRBJ2-7, the V gene TRBV10-3; D ambiguous. Deletions cut 6 bases from V and 1 base from J, with 7 bases between. The CDR3 spans 12 residues. From germline, CDR1 is ENHRY and CDR2 SYGVKD. CDR3 sequence (DNA): TGTGCCATCAGCGTGGCGTCCTACGAGCAGTACTTC. As protein: CAISVASYEQYF.

The chain couples TRBV29-1 to TRBJ2-1, with D uncertain. Between the trimmed V and J ends, which lost 5 bases and 4 bases, there was a span of 9 bases. The CDR3 extends over 12 amino acids. Germline V gene data show CDR1 as SQVTM and CDR2 as ANQGSEA. The CDR3 sequence is CSVLRVYNEQFF. CDR3 DNA sequence: TGCAGCGTTCTAAGGGTGTACAATGAGCAGTTCTTC.

The gene calls are TRBV24-1 and TRBJ2-1; TRBD2 matches 13 bases. This CDR3 spans 16 amino acids. V gave up 2 bases and J gave up 8 bases; unmatched junction bases: 5. Germline-derived CDR1 and CDR2 are KGHDR and SFDVKD. The CDR3 sequence: CATSDSTSGGADEQFF. CDR3 nucleotide sequence: TGTGCCACCAGTGATTCCACTAGCGGGGGGGCCGATGAGCAGTTCTTC.

This clonotype was recorded a few times. The genes are TRBV16 and TRBJ1-5; D is ambiguous. The CDR3 extends over 16 amino acids. From germline, CDR1 is KGHSY and CDR2 FQNENV. Trimming removed 0 bases from V and 0 bases from J, with 9 bases in between. The CDR3 DNA is TGTGCCAGCAGCCAATCGGGCGACACTAGCAATCAGCCCCAGCATTTT. Translating it yields CASSQSGDTSNQPQHF.

This clonotype showed up just a few times. This chain connects TRBV27 to TRBJ2-1; D uncertain. Germline CDR1 MNHEY, CDR2 SMNVEV (reference sequence). Trimming removed 5 bases from V and 8 bases from J, with 16 bases in between. This CDR3 has 14 amino acids. CDR3: CASSPKQWFDEQFF. The CDR3 DNA sequence: TGTGCCAGCAGTCCGAAGCAGTGGTTCGATGAGCAGTTCTTC.

This clonotype has a handful of counts. The CDR3 reads CASSQEASSYNEQFF. DNA of the CDR3: TGCGCCAGCAGCCAGGAGGCTAGCTCCTACAATGAGCAGTTCTTC. The chain carries TRBV5-1 and TRBJ2-1; a weak D match, TRBD2 (5 bases). The CDR3 is 15 amino acids. Between the trimmed V and J ends, which lost 4 bases and 0 bases, there was a span of 11 bases. Germline V gives CDR1 SGHRS, CDR2 YFSETQ.

This clonotype was recorded at least ten times. The rearrangement links TRBV6-1 to TRBJ2-1; 8 nucleotides match TRBD2. Germline CDR1 reads MNHNS; CDR2 reads SASEGT. The CDR3 has 16 amino acids. Unmatched junction bases numbered 11, after V lost 5 bases and J lost 5 bases. The CDR3 sequence: CASSPSRLANNNEQFF. The DNA of the CDR3 is TGTGCCAGCAGTCCCTCGAGACTAGCGAACAACAATGAGCAGTTCTTC.

This clonotype was seen only a few times. The chain employs TRBV24-1 and TRBJ2-2, with a tentative D call TRBD1 (6 bases). The CDR3 extends over 13 amino acids. The V end was cut by 12 bases, the J end by 4 bases, with 14 bases between. Germline assignment: CDR1 KGHDR and CDR2 SFDVKD. The CDR3 protein is CAAQQGVTGELFF. CDR3 DNA: TGTGCCGCCCAACAGGGAGTCACCGGGGAGCTGTTTTTT.

This clonotype was counted a few times. This rearrangement joins TRBV15 to TRBJ1-6; a possible D gene is TRBD1 (5 bases). V lost 3 bases to trimming and J lost 8 bases, with 20 bases between them. CDR1 and CDR2 from the germline V gene are LNHNV and YYDKDF (reference sequence). CDR3 length equals 17 residues. Here the CDR3 DNA reads TGTGCCACCAGCAGTAGGGGTCAGGGAAGCTGGTATTCACCCCTCCACTTT. It codes for CATSSRGQGSWYSPLHF.

This clonotype came up a few times. The chain recombines TRBV20-1 with TRBJ2-1; D not certain. Trimming took off 0 bases at V and 4 bases at J, with 7 bases between the two ends. CDR3 size: 13 residues. The germline V gene has CDR1 DFQATT and CDR2 SNEGSKA (reference sequence). Here the CDR3 DNA reads TGCAGTGCTAGAGATACTACGTACAATGAGCAGTTCTTC. Translating gives CSARDTTYNEQFF.

This clonotype has a count of ten or more. This rearrangement joins TRBV12-3 or TRBV12-4 to TRBJ2-3; no firm D call. CDR3 size: 12 residues. The V end lost 7 bases, the J end lost 2 bases, and 7 bases lay between the germline ends. This CDR3 is CASKLITDTQYF. Written as DNA, the CDR3 is TGTGCCAGCAAGCTGATCACAGATACGCAGTATTTT.

This clonotype was seen a few times. V is TRBV2 and J is TRBJ1-2, with 11 bases lining up with TRBD1. Germline CDR1 is SNHLY and CDR2 is FYNNEI. V lost 10 bases to trimming and J lost 7 bases; unmatched junction nucleotides: 5. This CDR3 comprises 12 residues. The CDR3 region is CATGQGASGYTF. CDR3 DNA: TGTGCCACCGGACAGGGGGCATCTGGCTACACCTTC. Together with reference TRBV2 and TRBJ1-2, the CDR3 gives the full variable domain: EPEVTQTPSHQVTQMGQEVILRCVPISNHLYFYWYRQILGQKVEFLVSFYNNEISEKSEIFDDQFSVERPDGSNFTLKIRSTKLEDSAMYFCATGQGASGYTFGSGTRLTVV.

This chain joins TRBV12-5 and TRBJ1-5; 10 bases line up with TRBD1. Germline V gene sequence: CDR1 LGHNT, CDR2 FRNRAP. Trimming cost V 0 bases and J 2 bases; bases outside gene matches: 13. The CDR3 has 20 amino acids. For the CDR3, the DNA is TGTGCTAGTGGTTTGGTACAGGGGACAGGGGTCGTTGTGGGCAATCAGCCCCAGCATTTT. Encoded protein: CASGLVQGTGVVVGNQPQHF. The full variable domain, in which reference TRBV12-5 and TRBJ1-5 provide the parts outside the CDR3, is DARVTQTPRHKVTEMGQEVTMRCQPILGHNTVFWYRQTMMQGLELLAYFRNRAPLDDSGMPKDRFSAEMPDATLATLKIQPSEPRDSAVYFCASGLVQGTGVVVGNQPQHFGDGTRLSIL.

This clonotype was detected a few times. J is TRBJ1-5 and V is TRBV12-3 or TRBV12-4; tentative D call: TRBD1 (6 bases). V was shortened by 6 bases and J by 5 bases, with 11 bases between the two germline ends. This CDR3 has 13 residues. The CDR3, as DNA: TGTGCCAGCAGGCAGGGGTACCATCAGCCCCAGCATTTT. Translated, it gives CASRQGYHQPQHF.

This clonotype occurred a few times. The chain recombines TRBV12-3 or TRBV12-4 with TRBJ1-1; the D is unclear. Between the trimmed V and J ends, which lost 6 bases and 11 bases, there was a span of 19 bases. The CDR3 is 13 residues long. The CDR3: CASRQNRAHPAFF. In DNA, the CDR3 is TGTGCCAGCAGGCAAAACCGGGCCCATCCGGCTTTCTTT.

Only a few counts were recorded for this clonotype. The chain joins TRBV7-9 to TRBJ1-4, with 8 positions matching TRBD1. The V gene's germline CDR1 is SEHNR and CDR2 FQNEAQ (reference sequence). V lost 5 bases to trimming and J lost 6 bases; unmatched junction nucleotides: 5. The CDR3 consists of 14 residues. Written as DNA, the CDR3 is TGTGCCAGCAGCGCAACAGGGGGTTATGAAAAACTGTTTTTT. It codes for CASSATGGYEKLFF.

This sequence joins TRBV6-2 or TRBV6-3 and TRBJ2-2; D is unresolved. V was shortened by 5 bases and J by 10 bases, with 20 bases between the two germline ends. The CDR3 totals 15 residues. Germline V gives CDR1 MNHEY, CDR2 SVGEGT. This CDR3 is CASSRTIDRKPELFF. CDR3 DNA sequence: TGTGCCAGCAGTCGAACAATTGACCGGAAACCGGAGCTGTTTTTT.

This chain uses TRBV20-1 with TRBJ2-5; TRBD2 matches 8 bases. V gave up 3 bases and J gave up 0 bases; unmatched junction bases: 6. Looked up from germline, CDR1 is DFQATT and CDR2 is SNEGSKA (reference sequence). CDR3 length: 15 amino acids. The CDR3 here is CSASKASGHQETQYF. CDR3 DNA: TGCAGTGCTAGTAAGGCTAGCGGGCACCAAGAGACCCAGTACTTC.

The table lists this clonotype with many counts. The chain uses TRBV6-1 and TRBJ2-5; TRBD1 agrees at 7 bases. Germline-derived CDR1 and CDR2 are MNHNS and SASEGT. The CDR3 sequence is 13 residues long. V gave up 6 bases and J gave up 2 bases; unmatched junction bases: 3. The CDR3 region is CASRKTGQETQYF. The CDR3 nucleotides read TGTGCCAGCAGGAAGACAGGGCAAGAGACCCAGTACTTC.